This TCR beta chain is from a study of identifying expanded T cells in peripheral blood. Healthy donors had no documented immune events, such as infections, while sampled. Only in-frame clones appear in the TCRdb table, and some are missing; sequencing was by immunoSEQ multiplex PCR. The data show about 100,000 clones, 88% seen once. V lost 2 bases, J lost 1 base, and 9 bases lay in between. Germline CDR1 and CDR2: SGHRS and YFSETQ. The CDR3 sequence is 14 residues long. As to this clone: The antigen remains undetermined.

Broader study findings: Roughly two-week clone count variance significantly increased as total template count grew. Around 1.2 clones differed between technical replicates, versus approximately 17 and 20 over time.

Sequenced input: blood. The source is a person aged 18-70 years in good health. The V and J genes are TRBV5-1 and TRBJ1-1, with a weak D call TRBD1 (6 bases). For the CDR3, the DNA is TGCGCCAGCAGCTTACTACAGGGGAACACTGAAGCTTTCTTT. Its protein is CASSLLQGNTEAFF. The full variable domain, rest sourced from reference TRBV5-1 and TRBJ1-1, is KAGVTQTPRYLIKTRGQQVTLSCSPISGHRSVSWYQQTPGQGLQFLFEYFSETQRNKGNFPGRFSGRQFSNSRSEMNVSTLELGDSALYLCASSLLQGNTEAFFGQGTRLTVV.